A single sample is the source of the 18 T cell receptor beta chains below, sequenced in a study of CD8 T cells in Susac syndrome. Random-hexamer reverse transcription was applied to roughly 0.5 to 1 ug RNA. Using its own MiXCR run on the immunoSEQ multiplex PCR reads, TCRdb lists one record per CDR3 protein. The data hold around 150,000 distinct CDR3 sequences, with 90% to 95% observed a single time. Sequenced input: CD8+ T cells from PBMCs. The receptor source for this set is a human donor in good health.

This clonotype was observed a few times. V is TRBV28 and J is TRBJ2-6; no reliable D call. This CDR3 spans 14 amino acids. Trimming stripped 4 bases from V and 1 base from J, with 5 bases between. Germline CDR1 MDHEN, CDR2 SYDVKM. The CDR3 sequence is CASSSLSGANVLTF. The CDR3 nucleotides are TGTGCCAGCAGTTCCCTTTCTGGGGCCAACGTCCTGACTTTC.

V usage is TRBV4-3 and J usage is TRBJ2-7; 14 positions match TRBD2. CDR3 length: 16 amino acids. V lost 0 bases to trimming and J lost 7 bases; unmatched junction nucleotides: 5. Germline V lookup: CDR1 LGHNA, CDR2 YSLEER. The CDR3 region is CASSQDPGLAGAEQYF. The CDR3 DNA sequence: TGCGCCAGCAGCCAAGATCCGGGACTAGCGGGAGCGGAGCAGTACTTC.

The chain employs TRBV14 and TRBJ2-7; TRBD2 matches at 10 bases. The CDR3 is 15 residues long. Unmatched junction bases numbered 6, after V lost 5 bases and J lost 2 bases. Germline lookup yields CDR1 SGHDN and CDR2 FVKESK. Written as DNA, the CDR3 is TGTGCCAGCAGCTACGGGACTAGCGCGGCCTACGAGCAGTACTTC. Its protein is CASSYGTSAAYEQYF.

The chain joins TRBV20-1 to TRBJ1-5; no firm D call. This CDR3 contains 15 residues. V shed 0 bases and J shed 9 bases, with 18 bases lying between them. Germline CDR1 DFQATT, CDR2 SNEGSKA (reference sequence). In nucleotides, the CDR3 is TGCAGTGCTAGAGATCCTGGTGGGATACAGAGGCCCCAGCATTTT. This codes for CSARDPGGIQRPQHF.

The gene calls are TRBV20-1 and TRBJ1-2, with a weak D call TRBD1 (6 bases). Deletions cut 6 bases from V and 6 bases from J, with 11 bases between. There are 11 residues in the CDR3. The V gene's germline CDR1 is DFQATT and CDR2 SNEGSKA (reference sequence). This chain's CDR3 is CSARPGDGYTF. The CDR3 DNA follows: TGCAGTGCCCGCCCAGGGGATGGCTACACCTTC.

V usage is TRBV11-2 and J usage is TRBJ2-7; TRBD2 might be the D (5 bases). The CDR3 is made up of 15 amino acids. CDR1 is SGHAT, CDR2 FQNNGV, per germline. Trimming took 5 bases from V and 0 from J, leaving 14 bases between them. This CDR3 reads CASSPLVGDSYEQYF. Here the CDR3 DNA reads TGTGCCAGCAGCCCCTTGGTGGGAGACTCCTACGAGCAGTACTTC.

The gene calls are TRBV4-2 and TRBJ2-2, with D possibly called TRBD1 or TRBD2 (5 bases each). The CDR3 extends over 17 amino acids. CDR1 and CDR2 (germline): LGHNA, YNFKEQ. The V end was cut by 6 bases, the J end by 7 bases, with 24 bases between. The DNA of the CDR3 is TGTGCCAGCAGGCGCAATACCCGGGACGTAAAGGTCGGGGAGCTGTTTTTT. Amino acids: CASRRNTRDVKVGELFF.

The V call is TRBV29-1, the J call TRBJ2-2, with 7 nucleotides matching TRBD2. The V gene end was trimmed by 3 bases and the J gene end by 8 bases; junction bases not matched to a gene: 6. This CDR3 contains 13 residues. The germline gives CDR1 SQVTM, CDR2 ANQGSEA. CDR3 amino acids: CSVDFGGSGELFF. CDR3 nucleotides: TGCAGCGTTGACTTCGGCGGGAGTGGGGAGCTGTTTTTT.

The V and J genes are TRBV7-3 and TRBJ1-1; 9 bases fit TRBD1. V was clipped by 5 bases and J by 3 bases; unmatched bases: 4. CDR1 is SGHTA and CDR2 is FQGTGA in the germline V gene. The length of the CDR3 is 14 residues. The CDR3 loop is CASSTGQGHTEAFF. The CDR3 nucleotides read TGTGCCAGCAGCACTGGACAGGGGCACACTGAAGCTTTCTTT.

The V and J genes are TRBV7-9 and TRBJ1-2, with D hard to call. Germline CDR1 is SEHNR and CDR2 is FQNEAQ (reference sequence). The CDR3 runs to 11 residues. Deletions cut 3 bases from V and 6 bases from J, with 5 bases between. CDR3 in amino acids: CASSFQNGYTF. DNA of the CDR3: TGTGCCAGCAGCTTCCAGAATGGCTACACCTTC.

V is TRBV6-2 or TRBV6-3 and J is TRBJ2-1, with D possibly matching TRBD1 (5 bases). The V end lost 6 bases, the J end lost 9 bases, and 18 bases lay between the germline ends. The CDR3 contains 14 residues. Germline assignment: CDR1 MNHEY and CDR2 SVGEGT. CDR3 DNA: TGTGCCAGCAGCATAACCTTCACAGGCACTGAGCAGTTCTTC. It translates to CASSITFTGTEQFF.

The chain has TRBV19 and TRBJ2-1; 7 bases are shared with TRBD2. Germline V lookup: CDR1 LNHDA, CDR2 SQIVND (reference sequence). CDR3 length: 12 residues. V trimming: 7 bases; J trimming: 8 bases; junction bases outside the gene matches: 5. CDR3 DNA sequence: TGTGCCAGTACGACTAGCAGCGATGAGCAGTTCTTC. Its protein product is CASTTSSDEQFF.

V and J are TRBV18 and TRBJ2-3; TRBD2 matches at 10 bases. Germline-derived CDR1 and CDR2 are KGHSH and LQKENI. J lost 3 bases, V lost 0 bases, and 6 bases had no gene match. The CDR3 sequence is 17 residues long. The CDR3 spells CASSPPGLAGVTDTQYF. The CDR3 DNA sequence: TGTGCCAGCTCACCACCTGGGCTAGCGGGAGTGACAGATACGCAGTATTTT.

The genes are TRBV4-3 and TRBJ2-4; D may be TRBD2 (6 bases). The CDR3 is 16 residues long. Germline CDR1 is LGHNA and CDR2 is YSLEER. Trimming shortened V by 0 bases and J by 1 base, and 10 bases separated the two germline ends. CDR3 sequence (DNA): TGCGCCAGCAGCCAAGAGGAGGGGACGGCCAAAAACATTCAGTACTTC. Its protein is CASSQEEGTAKNIQYF.

The genes are TRBV7-8 and TRBJ1-2, with D unclear. Germline lookup yields CDR1 SGHVS and CDR2 FQNEAQ. The V end was cut by 5 bases, the J end by 2 bases, with 12 bases between. This CDR3 contains 14 residues. The CDR3 protein is CASSPEVGNYGYTF. CDR3 DNA: TGTGCCAGCAGCCCCGAGGTGGGAAACTATGGCTACACCTTC.

In this sample, this clonotype turned up a few times. The chain uses TRBV20-1 and TRBJ2-1; TRBD2 aligns across 9 bases. Germline assignment: CDR1 DFQATT and CDR2 SNEGSKA (reference sequence). This CDR3 comprises 15 residues. After removal of 3 bases from V and 2 bases from J, the junction contained 5 bases not matched to a gene. CDR3 residues: CSARGSGSPYNEQFF. DNA of the CDR3: TGCAGTGCTAGGGGTAGCGGGAGCCCCTACAATGAGCAGTTCTTC.

The V and J genes are TRBV5-4 and TRBJ1-1; tentative D call: TRBD1 (5 bases). There are 14 residues in the CDR3. Per the germline V gene, CDR1 is SGHNT and CDR2 is YYREEE (reference sequence). Between the trimmed V and J ends, which lost 3 bases and 2 bases, there was a span of 11 bases. This CDR3 reads CASSWGGANTEAFF. The DNA for the CDR3 is TGTGCCAGCAGCTGGGGTGGGGCAAACACTGAAGCTTTCTTT.

The chain couples TRBV20-1 to TRBJ1-1; 7 positions match TRBD1. Germline V gene sequence: CDR1 DFQATT, CDR2 SNEGSKA (reference sequence). CDR3 length: 14 residues. With V trimmed by 5 bases and J by 6 bases, 12 bases remained unmatched. The CDR3: CSAEKQGIGAEAFF. The CDR3 region has the DNA TGCAGTGCTGAAAAACAGGGGATAGGGGCTGAAGCTTTCTTT.